These 15 T cell receptor beta chains share one sample of origin, sequenced in a study of cytomegalovirus exposure and HLA in healthy donors. The PCR ran on 60 Vbeta and 13 Jbeta primers. Produced via immunoSEQ multiplex PCR; TCRdb's table is partial and in-frame only. The table counts 150,000 or so clones; roughly 1.7% lies in the top ten. Input material: PBMCs. These receptors all stem from a woman between 40 and 50 years old in good health and CMV-seropositive.

This chain uses TRBV7-8 with TRBJ2-7; 8 bases are a match to TRBD1. V dropped 3 bases and J dropped 3; count of bases not matched to a gene: 7. Germline loops: CDR1 SGHVS, CDR2 FQNEAQ. The CDR3 has 15 residues. This CDR3 reads CASSLDRELDYEQYF. The DNA of the CDR3 is TGTGCCAGCAGCTTGGACAGGGAATTGGACTACGAGCAGTACTTC.

This chain links TRBV27 with TRBJ2-1, with D maybe TRBD2 (5 bases). There are 14 residues in the CDR3. Germline V lookup: CDR1 MNHEY, CDR2 SMNVEV (reference sequence). Trimming cost V 4 bases and J 3 bases, with 10 bases left between them. CDR3 protein: CASSSSGRYNEQFF. The CDR3 coding sequence is TGTGCCAGCAGTTCAAGCGGTCGCTACAATGAGCAGTTCTTC.

CDR3: CASSLGGGNSNQPQHF. CDR3 DNA sequence: TGTGCCAGCAGCTTGGGCGGAGGGAATAGCAATCAGCCCCAGCATTTT. This chain connects TRBV5-6 to TRBJ1-5, with no clear D. Germline V gene lookup returns CDR1 SGHDT and CDR2 YYEEEE. The CDR3 length is 16 residues. V lost 0 bases to trimming and J lost 0 bases, with 10 bases between them.

This chain joins TRBV9 and TRBJ2-1, with 9 bases that match TRBD2. The CDR3 extends over 21 amino acids. The V and J ends lost 0 bases and 0 bases, in that order; junction bases with no gene match: 16. Germline V gene data show CDR1 as SGDLS and CDR2 as YYNGEE. CDR3 protein: CASSVVGERMREGISYNEQFF. CDR3 bases: TGTGCCAGCAGCGTAGTGGGAGAGAGGATGCGGGAGGGAATCTCCTACAATGAGCAGTTCTTC.

The rearrangement joins TRBV15 to TRBJ1-1; D not resolved. With 0 bases removed from V and 0 bases from J, the gap between germline ends came to 17 bases. Germline lookup yields CDR1 LNHNV and CDR2 YYDKDF (reference sequence). The CDR3 length is 18 residues. CDR3 residues: CATSRDERTVTLNTEAFF. CDR3 nucleotide sequence: TGTGCCACCAGCAGAGACGAGCGGACGGTTACTCTGAACACTGAAGCTTTCTTT.

The J gene is TRBJ2-5, the V gene TRBV7-9, with 10 bases aligning to TRBD2. The J call is in doubt because the DNA end fits TRBJ2-7 better. Germline V CDR1 and CDR2: SEHNR, FQNEAQ (reference sequence). The CDR3 contains 14 residues. DNA for the CDR3: TGTGCCAGCAGCTCTAGCGGGAGCGCCTACGAGCAGTACTTC. This codes for CASSSSGSAYEQYF.

The V and J genes are TRBV28 and TRBJ1-3, with D possibly TRBD1 on 5 matching bases. This CDR3 is 14 amino acids long. Germline CDR1 and CDR2: MDHEN and SYDVKM. V was clipped by 6 bases and J by 8 bases, with 17 bases between them. The chain's CDR3 is CASRPDSYQDTIYF. In DNA form, the CDR3 reads TGTGCCAGCAGACCTGACAGTTACCAGGACACCATATATTTT.

V usage is TRBV14 and J usage is TRBJ2-4; D call uncertain. The CDR3 is made up of 15 amino acids. Trimming took 4 bases from V and 0 from J, leaving 10 bases between them. Germline-derived CDR1 and CDR2 are SGHDN and FVKESK. As DNA, the CDR3 is TGTGCCAGCAGCCTAAGCGTCTTAGCCAAAAACATTCAGTACTTC. As protein: CASSLSVLAKNIQYF.

V usage is TRBV7-7 and J usage is TRBJ2-7, with TRBD2 matching over 13 bases. The CDR3 sequence is 15 residues long. Germline V gene lookup returns CDR1 SSHAT and CDR2 FNYEAQ (reference sequence). J was trimmed by 3 bases and V by 4 bases; bases with no gene match: 3. As DNA, the CDR3 is TGTGCCAGCAGCTCCGGGACTAGCGGGAACTACGAGCAGTACTTC. Translating gives CASSSGTSGNYEQYF.

In DNA form, the CDR3 reads TGTGCCAGCAGTTACTCGACTTCGGGCTCCTACGAGCAGTACTTC. This sequence encodes CASSYSTSGSYEQYF. V usage is TRBV6-5 and J usage is TRBJ2-7, with D uncertain. Germline V lookup: CDR1 MNHEY, CDR2 SVGAGI. Deletions cut 0 bases from V and 0 bases from J, with 9 bases between. CDR3 length: 15 residues.

The chain uses TRBV10-2 and TRBJ2-3; 9 nucleotides agree with TRBD2. The ends lost 4 bases at V and 2 bases at J; junction bases unmatched: 7. Germline CDR1 and CDR2: WSHSY and SAAADI. There are 16 residues in the CDR3. The CDR3 DNA sequence: TGCGCCAGCAGTGGCGGGAGGGCGAAGTCCACAGATACGCAGTATTTT. Encoded protein: CASSGGRAKSTDTQYF.

The chain carries TRBV28 and TRBJ1-2, with 11 bases aligning to TRBD1. The CDR3 sequence is 16 residues long. Germline trimming cut 4 bases from V and 3 bases from J; bases unmatched to any gene: 7. Germline V gene lookup returns CDR1 MDHEN and CDR2 SYDVKM. Written as DNA, the CDR3 is TGTGCCAGCAGTTCCGGGACAGGGGGAGTTCACTATGGCTACACCTTC. Protein product: CASSSGTGGVHYGYTF.

The chain carries TRBV27 and TRBJ2-7; D unclear. V shed 7 bases and J shed 5 bases, with 9 bases lying between them. Germline lookup yields CDR1 MNHEY and CDR2 SMNVEV (reference sequence). CDR3 length equals 11 residues. As DNA, the CDR3 is TGTGCCAGCACCCAGGCCAACGAGCAGTACTTC. Translating gives CASTQANEQYF.

This rearrangement joins TRBV6-1 to TRBJ2-1, with D possibly being TRBD1 (6 bases). The CDR3 covers 14 residues. Trimming removed 2 bases from V and 8 bases from J, with 13 bases in between. Germline V CDR1 and CDR2: MNHNS, SASEGT. Written as DNA, the CDR3 is TGTGCCAGCAGTGAACCCACAGGGTGGGATGAGCAGTTCTTC. Its protein product is CASSEPTGWDEQFF.

The chain recombines TRBV18 with TRBJ2-3; weak D call: TRBD1 (5 bases). V dropped 3 bases and J dropped 1 base, with 8 bases sitting between them. The CDR3 spans 14 residues. Germline values: CDR1 KGHSH, CDR2 LQKENI. DNA of the CDR3: TGTGCCAGCTCACCTGGGGCAGGCACAGATACGCAGTATTTT. It yields the protein CASSPGAGTDTQYF.